This TCR beta chain came from a study of OX40 agonist ivuxolimab in advanced cancers. Libraries were prepared by immunoSEQ multiplex PCR; TCRdb keeps only in-frame clonotypes and omits some of them. The table includes approximately 89,000 clones, about 88% detected once. The CDR3 covers 17 residues. CDR1 is SGHTA and CDR2 is FQGNSA in the germline V gene. Turning to this clone: Its antigen is undetermined. Mismatch with germline at one junction end may stem from a read error. The sample has other DNA sequences that encode this CDR3 too.

The study's findings and limits: Among the lowest peripheral clonal expansion occurred in 0.1-3.0 mg/kg partial responders.

The receptor's source is an adult with an advanced solid tumor such as melanoma, head and neck, liver or kidney cancer. V usage is TRBV7-2 and J usage is TRBJ2-3, with D hard to call. Sequenced here: CD4+ or CD8+ T cells sorted from blood, sampled in a trial of the OX40 agonist ivuxolimab. CDR3 nucleotides: TGTGCCAGCAGCTTAGGTGCCTCCCGACGTCACACAGATACGCAGTACTTT. It translates to CASSLGASRRHTDTQYF.